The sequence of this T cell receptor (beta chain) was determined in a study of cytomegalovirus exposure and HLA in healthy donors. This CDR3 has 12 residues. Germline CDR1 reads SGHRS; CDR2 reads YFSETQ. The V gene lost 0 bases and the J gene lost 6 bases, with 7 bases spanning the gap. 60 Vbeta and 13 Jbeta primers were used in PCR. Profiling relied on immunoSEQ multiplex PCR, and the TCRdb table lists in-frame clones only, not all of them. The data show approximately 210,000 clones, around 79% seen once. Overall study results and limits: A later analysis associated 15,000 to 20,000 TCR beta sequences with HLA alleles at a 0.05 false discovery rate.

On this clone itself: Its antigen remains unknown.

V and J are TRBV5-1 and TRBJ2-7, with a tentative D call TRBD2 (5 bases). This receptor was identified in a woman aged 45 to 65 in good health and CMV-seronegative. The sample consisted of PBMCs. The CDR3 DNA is TGCGCCAGCAGCTTGGGAGGGTTCGAGCAGTACTTC. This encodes CASSLGGFEQYF.